This TCR beta chain was captured in a study of monozygotic twins with inflammatory bowel disease. Reanalyzing the 5' RACE reads, TCRdb keeps one entry per CDR3 protein, without DNA. The sample spans about 160,000 distinct CDR3 sequences; the ten largest clones claim 2.4%. Looked up from germline, CDR1 is SEHNR and CDR2 is FQNEAQ (reference sequence). The CDR3 length is 13 residues. Material: blood. The TCR comes from a human donor with ulcerative colitis or Crohn's disease, or a healthy co-twin of an affected twin (not recorded which). The V call is TRBV7-9, the J call TRBJ1-3. This CDR3 reads CASSLGTGNTIYF.